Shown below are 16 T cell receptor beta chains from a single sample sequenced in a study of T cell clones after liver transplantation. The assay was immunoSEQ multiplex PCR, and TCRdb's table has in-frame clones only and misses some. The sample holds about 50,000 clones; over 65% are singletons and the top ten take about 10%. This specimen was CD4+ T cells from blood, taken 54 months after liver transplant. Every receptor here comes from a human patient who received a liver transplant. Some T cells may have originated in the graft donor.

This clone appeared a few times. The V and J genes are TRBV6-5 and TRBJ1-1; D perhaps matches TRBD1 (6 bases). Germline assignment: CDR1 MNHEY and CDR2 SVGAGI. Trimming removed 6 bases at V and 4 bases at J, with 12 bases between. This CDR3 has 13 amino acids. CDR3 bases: TGTGCCAGCAGGCTACAGGGCGGCACTGAAGCTTTCTTT. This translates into CASRLQGGTEAFF.

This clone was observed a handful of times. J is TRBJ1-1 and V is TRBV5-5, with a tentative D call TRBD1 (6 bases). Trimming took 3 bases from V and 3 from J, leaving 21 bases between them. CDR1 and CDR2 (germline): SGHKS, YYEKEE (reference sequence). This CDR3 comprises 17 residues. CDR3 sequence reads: CASSSTYKSGGHTEAFF. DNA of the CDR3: TGTGCCAGCAGCTCGACCTACAAATCGGGGGGGCACACTGAAGCTTTCTTT.

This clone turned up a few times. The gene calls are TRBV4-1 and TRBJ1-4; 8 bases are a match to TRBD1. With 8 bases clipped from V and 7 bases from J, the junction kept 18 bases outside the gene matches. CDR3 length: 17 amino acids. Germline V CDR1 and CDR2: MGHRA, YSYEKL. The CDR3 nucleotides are TGCGCCAGCCGGTCCGGCCGCGGACAGGGTCGTAGTGAAAAACTGTTTTTT. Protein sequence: CASRSGRGQGRSEKLFF.

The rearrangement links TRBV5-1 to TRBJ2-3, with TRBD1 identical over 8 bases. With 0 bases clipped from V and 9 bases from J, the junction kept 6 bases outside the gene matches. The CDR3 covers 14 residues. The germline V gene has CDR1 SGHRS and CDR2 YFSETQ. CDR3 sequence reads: CASSLGTGWETQYF. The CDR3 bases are TGCGCCAGCAGCTTGGGGACAGGGTGGGAAACGCAGTATTTT.

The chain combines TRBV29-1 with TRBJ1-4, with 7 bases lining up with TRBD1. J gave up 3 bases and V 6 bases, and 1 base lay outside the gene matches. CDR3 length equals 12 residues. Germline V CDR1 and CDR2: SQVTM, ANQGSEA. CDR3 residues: CSVGTANEKLFF. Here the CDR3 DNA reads TGCAGCGTAGGGACAGCTAATGAAAAACTGTTTTTT.

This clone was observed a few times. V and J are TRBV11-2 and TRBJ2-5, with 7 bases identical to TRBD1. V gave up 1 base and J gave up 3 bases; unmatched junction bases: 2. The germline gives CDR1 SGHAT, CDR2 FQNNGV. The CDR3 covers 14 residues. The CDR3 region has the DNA TGTGCCAGCAGCTTAGGAGGGACAGAAGAGACCCAGTACTTC. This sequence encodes CASSLGGTEETQYF.

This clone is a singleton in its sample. Here the CDR3 reads CASSLVLDTYEQYF. The CDR3 DNA reads as TGTGCCAGCAGCTTAGTGCTAGACACCTACGAGCAGTACTTC. The chain uses TRBV7-8 and TRBJ2-7; D not certain. CDR3 length: 14 residues. Germline-derived CDR1 and CDR2 are SGHVS and FQNEAQ. V gave up 1 base and J gave up 2 bases, with 9 bases separating them.

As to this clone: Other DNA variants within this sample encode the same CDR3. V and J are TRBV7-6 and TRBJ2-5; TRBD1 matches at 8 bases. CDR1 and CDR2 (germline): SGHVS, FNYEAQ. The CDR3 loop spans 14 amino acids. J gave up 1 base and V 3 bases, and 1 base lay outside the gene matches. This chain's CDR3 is CASSLGQAQETQYF. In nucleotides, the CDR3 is TGTGCCAGCAGCTTGGGACAGGCCCAAGAGACCCAGTACTTC.

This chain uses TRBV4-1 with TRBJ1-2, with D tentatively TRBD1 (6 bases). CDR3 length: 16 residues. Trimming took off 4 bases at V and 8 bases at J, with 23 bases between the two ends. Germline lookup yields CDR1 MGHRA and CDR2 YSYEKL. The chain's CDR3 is CASSLSPGLGTGGYTF. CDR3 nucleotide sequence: TGCGCCAGCAGCCTCTCCCCAGGTTTGGGAACAGGGGGCTACACCTTC.

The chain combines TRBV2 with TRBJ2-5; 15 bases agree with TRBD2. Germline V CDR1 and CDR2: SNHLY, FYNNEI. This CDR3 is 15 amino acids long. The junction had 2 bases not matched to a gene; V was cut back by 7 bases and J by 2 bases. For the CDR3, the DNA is TGTGCCAGCATGGGGACTAGCGGGGGGCAAGAGACCCAGTACTTC. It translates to CASMGTSGGQETQYF.

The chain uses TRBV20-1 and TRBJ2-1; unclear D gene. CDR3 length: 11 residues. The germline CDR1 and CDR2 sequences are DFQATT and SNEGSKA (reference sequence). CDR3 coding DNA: TGCAGCCCGGGCAGACCCGATGAGCAGTTCTTC. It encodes CSPGRPDEQFF.

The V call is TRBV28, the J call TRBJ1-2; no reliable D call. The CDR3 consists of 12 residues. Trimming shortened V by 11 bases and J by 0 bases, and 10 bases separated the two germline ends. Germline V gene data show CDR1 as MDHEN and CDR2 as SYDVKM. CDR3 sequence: CAAELANYGYTF. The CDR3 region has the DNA TGTGCCGCAGAGTTAGCTAACTATGGCTACACCTTC.

The CDR3 DNA reads TGTGCCAGCAGCTTACGGGGAGACCAGCCCCAGCATTTT. It yields the protein CASSLRGDQPQHF. V gene TRBV11-2 combines with J gene TRBJ1-5; D not certain. Trimming stripped 2 bases from V and 7 bases from J, with 9 bases between. The germline V gene has CDR1 SGHAT and CDR2 FQNNGV. The CDR3 is 13 residues long.

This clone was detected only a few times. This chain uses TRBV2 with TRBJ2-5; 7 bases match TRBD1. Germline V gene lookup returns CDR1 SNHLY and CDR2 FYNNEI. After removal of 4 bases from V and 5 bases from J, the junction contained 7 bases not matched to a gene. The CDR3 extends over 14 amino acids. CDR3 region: CASSARGRGETQYF. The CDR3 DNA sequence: TGTGCCAGCAGTGCTAGGGGGCGAGGGGAGACCCAGTACTTC. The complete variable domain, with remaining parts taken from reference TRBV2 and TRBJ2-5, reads EPEVTQTPSHQVTQMGQEVILRCVPISNHLYFYWYRQILGQKVEFLVSFYNNEISEKSEIFDDQFSVERPDGSNFTLKIRSTKLEDSAMYFCASSARGRGETQYFGPGTRLLVL.

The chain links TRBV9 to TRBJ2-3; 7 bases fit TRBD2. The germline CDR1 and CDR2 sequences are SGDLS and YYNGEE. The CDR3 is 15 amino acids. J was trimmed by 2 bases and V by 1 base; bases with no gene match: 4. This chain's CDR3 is CASSVREGYTDTQYF. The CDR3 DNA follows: TGTGCCAGCAGCGTAAGGGAGGGCTACACAGATACGCAGTATTTT. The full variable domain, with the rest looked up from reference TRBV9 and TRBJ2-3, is DSGVTQTPKHLITATGQRVTLRCSPRSGDLSVYWYQQSLDQGLQFLIQYYNGEERAKGNILERFSAQQFPDLHSELNLSSLELGDSALYFCASSVREGYTDTQYFGPGTRLTVL.

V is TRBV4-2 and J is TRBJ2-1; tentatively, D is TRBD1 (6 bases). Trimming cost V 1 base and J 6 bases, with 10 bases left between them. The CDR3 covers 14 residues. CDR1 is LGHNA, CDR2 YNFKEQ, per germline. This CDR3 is CASSQGPDSNEQFF. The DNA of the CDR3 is TGTGCCAGCAGCCAAGGTCCGGACAGCAATGAGCAGTTCTTC.